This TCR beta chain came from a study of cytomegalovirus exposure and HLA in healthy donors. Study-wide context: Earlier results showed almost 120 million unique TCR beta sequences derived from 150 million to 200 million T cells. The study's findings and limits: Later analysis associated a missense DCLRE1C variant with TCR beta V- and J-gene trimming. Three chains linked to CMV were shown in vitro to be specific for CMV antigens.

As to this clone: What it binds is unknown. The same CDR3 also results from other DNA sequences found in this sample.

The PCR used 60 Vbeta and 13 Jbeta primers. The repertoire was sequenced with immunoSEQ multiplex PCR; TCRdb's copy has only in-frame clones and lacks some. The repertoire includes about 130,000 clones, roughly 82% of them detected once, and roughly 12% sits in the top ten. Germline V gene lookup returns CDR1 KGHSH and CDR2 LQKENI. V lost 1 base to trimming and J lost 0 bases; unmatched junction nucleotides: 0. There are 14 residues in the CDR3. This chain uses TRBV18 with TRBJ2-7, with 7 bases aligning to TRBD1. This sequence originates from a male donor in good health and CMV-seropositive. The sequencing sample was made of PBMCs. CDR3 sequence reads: CASSPRDSSYEQYF. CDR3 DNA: TGTGCCAGCTCACCACGGGACAGCTCCTACGAGCAGTACTTC.